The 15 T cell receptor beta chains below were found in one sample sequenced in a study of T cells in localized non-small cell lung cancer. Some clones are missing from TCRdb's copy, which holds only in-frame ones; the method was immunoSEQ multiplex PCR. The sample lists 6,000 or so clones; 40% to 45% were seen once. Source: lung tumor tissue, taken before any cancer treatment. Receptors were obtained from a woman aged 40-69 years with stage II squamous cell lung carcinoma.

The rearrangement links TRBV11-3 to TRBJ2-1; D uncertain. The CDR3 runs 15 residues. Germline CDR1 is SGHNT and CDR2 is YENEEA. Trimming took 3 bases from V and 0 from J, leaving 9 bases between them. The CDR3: CASSLAVNSYNEQFF. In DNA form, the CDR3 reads TGTGCCAGCAGCTTGGCCGTTAACTCCTACAATGAGCAGTTCTTC.

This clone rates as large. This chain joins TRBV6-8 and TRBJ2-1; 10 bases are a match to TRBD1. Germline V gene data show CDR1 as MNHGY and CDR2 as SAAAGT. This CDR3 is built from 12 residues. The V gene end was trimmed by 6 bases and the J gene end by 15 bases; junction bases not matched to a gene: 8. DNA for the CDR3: TGTGCCAGCAGCCCGACAGGGGGCGGAGGGTTCTTC. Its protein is CASSPTGGGGFF.

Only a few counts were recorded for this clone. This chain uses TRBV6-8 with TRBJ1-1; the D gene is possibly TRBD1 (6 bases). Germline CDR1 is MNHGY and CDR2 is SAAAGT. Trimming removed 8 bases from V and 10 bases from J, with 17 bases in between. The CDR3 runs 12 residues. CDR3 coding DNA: TGTGCCAGCGGCCAAGGGGGGTTTTTAGCTTTCTTT. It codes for CASGQGGFLAFF.

CDR3 amino acids: CASSEKLSAAGYTF. The DNA for the CDR3 is TGTGCCAGCAGTGAAAAGCTCTCGGCTGCTGGCTACACCTTC. The genes are TRBV2 and TRBJ1-2; D unclear. CDR1 is SNHLY, CDR2 FYNNEI, per germline. The V end lost 2 bases, the J end lost 7 bases, and 14 bases lay between the germline ends. The CDR3 has 14 residues.

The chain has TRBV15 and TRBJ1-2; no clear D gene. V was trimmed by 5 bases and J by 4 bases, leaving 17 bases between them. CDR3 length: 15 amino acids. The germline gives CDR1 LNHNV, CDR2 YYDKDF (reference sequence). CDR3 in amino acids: CATSPGGSLPYGYTF. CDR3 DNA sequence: TGTGCCACCAGCCCGGGTGGCAGTTTACCCTATGGCTACACCTTC. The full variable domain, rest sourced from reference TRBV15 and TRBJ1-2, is DAMVIQNPRYQVTQFGKPVTLSCSQTLNHNVMYWYQQKSSQAPKLLFHYYDKDFNNEADTPDNFQSRRPNTSFCFLDIRSPGLGDTAMYLCATSPGGSLPYGYTFGSGTRLTVV.

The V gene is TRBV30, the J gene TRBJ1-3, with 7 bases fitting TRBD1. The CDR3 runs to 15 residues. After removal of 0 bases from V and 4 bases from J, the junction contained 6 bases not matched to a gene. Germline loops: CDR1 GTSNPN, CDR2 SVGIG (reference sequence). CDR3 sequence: CAWSVQGGSGNTIYF. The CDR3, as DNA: TGTGCCTGGAGTGTACAAGGGGGCTCGGGAAACACCATATATTTT.

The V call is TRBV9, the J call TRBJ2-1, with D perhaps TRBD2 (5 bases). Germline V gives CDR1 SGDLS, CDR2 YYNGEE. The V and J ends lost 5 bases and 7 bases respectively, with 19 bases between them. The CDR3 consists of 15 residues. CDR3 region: CASSEASGPFNEQFF. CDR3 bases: TGTGCCAGCAGTGAAGCCAGCGGCCCCTTTAATGAGCAGTTCTTC.

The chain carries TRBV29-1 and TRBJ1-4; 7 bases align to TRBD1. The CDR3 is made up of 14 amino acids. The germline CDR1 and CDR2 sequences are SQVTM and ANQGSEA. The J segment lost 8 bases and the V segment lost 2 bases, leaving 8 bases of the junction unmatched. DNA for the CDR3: TGCAGCGTTGAACTCGACAGGGACCCAGAAAAACTGTTTTTT. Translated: CSVELDRDPEKLFF.

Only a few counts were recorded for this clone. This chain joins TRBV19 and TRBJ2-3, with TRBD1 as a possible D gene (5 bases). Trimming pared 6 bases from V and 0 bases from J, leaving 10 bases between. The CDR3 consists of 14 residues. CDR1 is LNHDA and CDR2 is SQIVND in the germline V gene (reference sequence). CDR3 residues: CASSRQLSTDTQYF. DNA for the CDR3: TGTGCCAGTAGCAGACAGTTAAGCACAGATACGCAGTATTTT. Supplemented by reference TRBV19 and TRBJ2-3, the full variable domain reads DGGITQSPKYLFRKEGQNVTLSCEQNLNHDAMYWYRQDPGQGLRLIYYSQIVNDFQKGDIAEGYSVSREKKESFPLTVTSAQKNPTAFYLCASSRQLSTDTQYFGPGTRLTVL.

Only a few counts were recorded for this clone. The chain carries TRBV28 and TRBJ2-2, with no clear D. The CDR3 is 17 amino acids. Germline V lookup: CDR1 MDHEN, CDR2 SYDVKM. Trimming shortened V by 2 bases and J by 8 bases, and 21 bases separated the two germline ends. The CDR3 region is CASSLSSLVVLGGELFF. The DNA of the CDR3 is TGTGCCAGCAGTTTAAGTTCGTTGGTGGTCCTCGGGGGGGAGCTGTTTTTT.

The CDR3 bases are TGTGCCAGTAGTACCCTAAATCGTAGGGGCTACACCTTC. It specifies CASSTLNRRGYTF. This chain joins TRBV19 and TRBJ1-2; no reliable D call. The CDR3 has 13 residues. V dropped 4 bases and J dropped 8 bases, with 14 bases sitting between them. CDR1 is LNHDA and CDR2 is SQIVND in the germline V gene (reference sequence).

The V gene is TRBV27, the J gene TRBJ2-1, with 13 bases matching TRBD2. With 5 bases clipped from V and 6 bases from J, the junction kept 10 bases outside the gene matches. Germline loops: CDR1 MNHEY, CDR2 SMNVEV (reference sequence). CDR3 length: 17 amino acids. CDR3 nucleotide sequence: TGTGCCAGCAGTAAGCCACCGACTAGCGGGGGGCCCAATGAGCAGTTCTTC. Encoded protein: CASSKPPTSGGPNEQFF.

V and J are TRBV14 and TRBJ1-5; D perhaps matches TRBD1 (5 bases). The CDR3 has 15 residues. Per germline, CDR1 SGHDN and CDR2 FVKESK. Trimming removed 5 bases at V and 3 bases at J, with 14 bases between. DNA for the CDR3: TGTGCCAGCAGCGAAGGAAGGGGCACCAATCAGCCCCAGCATTTT. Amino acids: CASSEGRGTNQPQHF.

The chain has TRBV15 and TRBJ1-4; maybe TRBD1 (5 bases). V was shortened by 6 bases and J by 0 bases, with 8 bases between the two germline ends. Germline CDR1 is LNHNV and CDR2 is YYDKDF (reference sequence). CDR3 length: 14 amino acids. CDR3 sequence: CATSQGTTNEKLFF. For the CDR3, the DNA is TGTGCCACCAGTCAGGGTACAACTAATGAAAAACTGTTTTTT.

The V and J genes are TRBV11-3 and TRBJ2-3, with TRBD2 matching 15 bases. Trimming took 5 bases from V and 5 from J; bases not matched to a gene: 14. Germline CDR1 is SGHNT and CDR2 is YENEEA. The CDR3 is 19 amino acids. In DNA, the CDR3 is TGTGCCAGCAGCCAAGGACGTATTCCGGGACTAGCGGGAGGAGATACGCAGTATTTT. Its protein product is CASSQGRIPGLAGGDTQYF.